A single sample gave rise to the 20 T cell receptor beta chains below, sequenced in a study of blood T cell repertoires in COVID-19. The protocol was immunoSEQ multiplex PCR, while the TCRdb copy is restricted to in-frame clones and leaves out a portion. Of fewer than 250,000 clones listed, under 90% are singletons. The sequencing sample was made of PBMCs or T cells enriched from blood (not recorded which). Receptors originate from a woman in her fifties or sixties with acute COVID-19.

The chain uses TRBV19 and TRBJ2-1, with 7 bases identical to TRBD2. Germline CDR1 and CDR2: LNHDA and SQIVND (reference sequence). This CDR3 region has 15 residues. The junction had 12 bases not matched to a gene; V was cut back by 9 bases and J by 4 bases. The CDR3 DNA is TGTGCCAGCCTCGGGACTGGGGGGGTATACAATGAGCAGTTCTTC. As protein: CASLGTGGVYNEQFF.

This clone was counted once. The V call is TRBV7-2, the J call TRBJ2-3, with 11 bases fitting TRBD2. The germline gives CDR1 SGHTA, CDR2 FQGNSA. The CDR3 length is 17 residues. V gave up 5 bases and J gave up 1 base; unmatched junction bases: 8. In DNA, the CDR3 is TGTGCCAGCAGCACCGGGACTAGCGGTCCCCGCACAGATACGCAGTATTTT. It codes for CASSTGTSGPRTDTQYF.

The V and J genes are TRBV28 and TRBJ1-1; D gene unclear. The V gene's germline CDR1 is MDHEN and CDR2 SYDVKM. Trimming cost V 4 bases and J 5 bases, with 11 bases left between them. The CDR3 is 13 residues long. CDR3 DNA sequence: TGTGCCAGCAGTTGGTTAGTTGGTACTGAAGCTTTCTTT. This encodes CASSWLVGTEAFF.

The chain links TRBV6-2 or TRBV6-3 to TRBJ2-7, with 8 bases matching TRBD1. Germline trimming cut 6 bases from V and 0 bases from J; bases unmatched to any gene: 4. Germline CDR1 reads MNHEY; CDR2 reads SVGEGT. The CDR3 has 14 residues. The DNA for the CDR3 is TGTGCCAGCAGCGACAGGGGAAGCTCCTACGAGCAGTACTTC. This gives the protein CASSDRGSSYEQYF.

J is TRBJ2-3 and V is TRBV9; the D gene is possibly TRBD2 (6 bases). V lost 4 bases to trimming and J lost 3 bases, with 9 bases between them. Germline V gene lookup returns CDR1 SGDLS and CDR2 YYNGEE. The CDR3 spans 13 residues. The CDR3 protein is CASSLRGTDTQYF. Here the CDR3 DNA reads TGTGCCAGCAGCCTCCGGGGGACAGATACGCAGTATTTT.

The chain has TRBV7-6 and TRBJ2-7, with TRBD1 matching 7 bases. Germline CDR1 SGHVS, CDR2 FNYEAQ. V lost 1 base to trimming and J lost 3 bases; unmatched junction nucleotides: 3. The CDR3 loop spans 14 amino acids. This chain's CDR3 is CASSLVPGGYEQYF. DNA of the CDR3: TGTGCCAGCAGCTTAGTTCCAGGGGGCTACGAGCAGTACTTC.

This rearrangement joins TRBV5-1 to TRBJ1-3, with a weak D call TRBD1 (6 bases). Germline loops: CDR1 SGHRS, CDR2 YFSETQ. V was trimmed by 7 bases and J by 3 bases, leaving 8 bases between them. There are 12 residues in the CDR3. The CDR3 region is CASGQNGNTIYF. The CDR3 DNA reads TGCGCCAGCGGACAGAATGGAAACACCATATATTTT.

The rearrangement uses TRBV28 and TRBJ1-4; TRBD1 matches at 7 bases. In germline, CDR1 is MDHEN, CDR2 SYDVKM. V lost 6 bases, J lost 8 bases, and 15 bases stayed unmatched. The CDR3 length is 16 residues. In DNA, the CDR3 is TGTGCCAGCAGGCTTAGGGACAGCGGCTTTAAAGAAAAACTGTTTTTT. As protein: CASRLRDSGFKEKLFF. The entire variable domain, with the rest obtained from reference TRBV28 and TRBJ1-4, is as follows: DVKVTQSSRYLVKRTGEKVFLECVQDMDHENMFWYRQDPGLGLRLIYFSYDVKMKEKGDIPEGYSVSREKKERFSLILESASTNQTSMYLCASRLRDSGFKEKLFFGSGTQLSVL.

The chain combines TRBV6-6 with TRBJ2-1; weak D call: TRBD2 (5 bases). This CDR3 has 14 residues. Germline CDR1 and CDR2: MNHNY and SVGAGI (reference sequence). With 0 bases removed from V and 4 bases from J, the gap between germline ends came to 7 bases. CDR3: CASSYSRRYNEQFF. CDR3 bases: TGTGCCAGCAGTTACTCGAGGAGGTACAATGAGCAGTTCTTC.

The rearrangement uses TRBV2 and TRBJ1-6, with D uncertain. CDR3 length: 14 amino acids. The V gene's germline CDR1 is SNHLY and CDR2 FYNNEI. V lost 4 bases, J lost 10 bases, and 14 bases lay in between. In nucleotides, the CDR3 is TGTGCCAGCAGTGCCGCGGGAATAAGATCACCCCTCCACTTT. Its translation is CASSAAGIRSPLHF.

The chain is built from TRBV12-3 or TRBV12-4 and TRBJ2-7; D is undetermined. CDR3 length: 12 residues. V was trimmed by 7 bases and J by 3 bases, leaving 10 bases between them. In nucleotides, the CDR3 is TGTGCCAGCACGTTACACCTCTACGAGCAGTACTTC. The encoded protein is CASTLHLYEQYF.

There are a few counts of this clone. This sequence joins TRBV7-6 and TRBJ2-1; TRBD2 aligns across 9 bases. The CDR3 contains 15 residues. Germline CDR1 reads SGHVS; CDR2 reads FNYEAQ. V trimming: 1 base; J trimming: 10 bases; junction bases outside the gene matches: 8. The CDR3 coding sequence is TGTGCCAGCAGCTTAGTTGCGGGAGGGTTAGGGGAGCAGTTCTTC. It yields the protein CASSLVAGGLGEQFF. The full variable domain, completed using reference TRBV7-6 and TRBJ2-1, is GAGVSQSPRYKVTKRGQDVALRCDPISGHVSLYWYRQALGQGPEFLTYFNYEAQQDKSGLPNDRFSAERPEGSISTLTIQRTEQRDSAMYRCASSLVAGGLGEQFFGPGTRLTVL.

CDR3: CATSDLSKDSFSYEQYF. The DNA of the CDR3 is TGTGCCACCAGTGATTTGTCTAAGGACAGCTTCTCCTACGAGCAGTACTTC. The chain combines TRBV24-1 with TRBJ2-7, with D maybe TRBD1 (6 bases). V dropped 0 bases and J dropped 0 bases, with 14 bases sitting between them. In germline, CDR1 is KGHDR, CDR2 SFDVKD. This CDR3 spans 17 amino acids.

This clone was seen once. This sequence joins TRBV5-1 and TRBJ1-1; the D gene is possibly TRBD1 (6 bases). This CDR3 is 13 amino acids long. Per germline, CDR1 SGHRS and CDR2 YFSETQ. Trimming stripped 4 bases from V and 3 bases from J, with 10 bases between. The CDR3 is CASSVTGHTEAFF. CDR3 DNA: TGCGCCAGCAGCGTAACAGGGCACACTGAAGCTTTCTTT.

This clone was detected only a few times. The chain links TRBV23-1 to TRBJ1-6, with TRBD1 identical over 8 bases. TRBV23-1 is flagged as an ORF with uncertain function. The CDR3 spans 16 residues. The J segment lost 10 bases and the V segment lost 8 bases, leaving 16 bases of the junction unmatched. The CDR3 is CASDKQSRGLESPLHF. The CDR3 nucleotides are TGCGCCAGCGATAAACAAAGCAGGGGGCTAGAATCACCCCTCCACTTT.

This rearrangement joins TRBV5-1 to TRBJ2-3, with 7 bases fitting TRBD2. The CDR3 sequence is 15 residues long. CDR1 and CDR2 (germline): SGHRS, YFSETQ. With 4 bases clipped from V and 0 bases from J, the junction kept 5 bases outside the gene matches. CDR3 sequence: CASSPGAGSTDTQYF. The CDR3 coding sequence is TGCGCCAGCAGCCCGGGAGCGGGGAGCACAGATACGCAGTATTTT. The full variable domain, rest sourced from reference TRBV5-1 and TRBJ2-3, is KAGVTQTPRYLIKTRGQQVTLSCSPISGHRSVSWYQQTPGQGLQFLFEYFSETQRNKGNFPGRFSGRQFSNSRSEMNVSTLELGDSALYLCASSPGAGSTDTQYFGPGTRLTVL.

This clone was observed a single time. The chain uses TRBV11-1 and TRBJ2-5; the match to TRBD2 covers 11 bases. Looked up from germline, CDR1 is SGHAT and CDR2 is FQDESV (reference sequence). Unmatched junction bases numbered 10, after V lost 6 bases and J lost 4 bases. This CDR3 is 16 amino acids long. The CDR3 sequence: CASRSTLAGGPETQYF. The CDR3 DNA reads TGTGCCAGCAGATCTACTCTAGCGGGGGGCCCAGAGACCCAGTACTTC.

The V gene is TRBV7-8, the J gene TRBJ2-3; D possibly corresponds to TRBD2 (7 bases). V was clipped by 1 base and J by 10 bases, with 9 bases between them. The CDR3 has 12 amino acids. Looked up from germline, CDR1 is SGHVS and CDR2 is FQNEAQ. The CDR3 bases are TGTGCCAGCAGCTTAGGGGAGGGGGCGCAGTATTTT. Its translation is CASSLGEGAQYF.

This chain joins TRBV29-1 and TRBJ1-5; D remains ambiguous. The CDR3 runs 13 residues. Germline loops: CDR1 SQVTM, CDR2 ANQGSEA. Trimming pared 4 bases from V and 2 bases from J, leaving 9 bases between. CDR3 residues: CSVGEGGNQPQHF. In DNA form, the CDR3 reads TGCAGCGTTGGGGAGGGAGGCAATCAGCCCCAGCATTTT.

J is TRBJ2-7 and V is TRBV7-6, with 10 bases matching TRBD2. The CDR3 totals 16 residues. Trimming took 1 base from V and 1 from J; bases not matched to a gene: 4. Germline-derived CDR1 and CDR2 are SGHVS and FNYEAQ. The CDR3 region has the DNA TGTGCCAGCAGCTTAGACGTAGCGGGGGGATCCTACGAGCAGTACTTC. As protein: CASSLDVAGGSYEQYF. The full variable domain, in which reference TRBV7-6 and TRBJ2-7 provide the parts outside the CDR3, is GAGVSQSPRYKVTKRGQDVALRCDPISGHVSLYWYRQALGQGPEFLTYFNYEAQQDKSGLPNDRFSAERPEGSISTLTIQRTEQRDSAMYRCASSLDVAGGSYEQYFGPGTRLTVT.